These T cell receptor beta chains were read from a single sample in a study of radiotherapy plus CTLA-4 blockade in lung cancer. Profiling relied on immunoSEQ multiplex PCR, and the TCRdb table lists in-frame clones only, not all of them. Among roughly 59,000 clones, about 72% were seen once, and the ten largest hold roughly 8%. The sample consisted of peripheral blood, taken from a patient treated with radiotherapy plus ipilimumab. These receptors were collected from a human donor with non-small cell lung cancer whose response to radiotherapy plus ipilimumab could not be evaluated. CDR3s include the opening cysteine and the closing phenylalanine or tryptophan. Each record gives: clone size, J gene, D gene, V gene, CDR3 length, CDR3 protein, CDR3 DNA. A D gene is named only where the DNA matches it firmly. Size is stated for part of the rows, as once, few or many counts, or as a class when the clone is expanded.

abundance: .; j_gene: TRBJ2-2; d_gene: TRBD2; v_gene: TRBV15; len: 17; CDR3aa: CATSRALAGGHTGELFF; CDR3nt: TGTGCCACCAGCAGAGCACTAGCGGGGGGGCACACCGGGGAGCTGTTTTTT
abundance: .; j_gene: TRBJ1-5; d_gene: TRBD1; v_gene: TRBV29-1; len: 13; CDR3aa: CSVARDRDWPQHF; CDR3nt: TGCAGCGTGGCCCGGGACAGGGATTGGCCCCAGCATTTT
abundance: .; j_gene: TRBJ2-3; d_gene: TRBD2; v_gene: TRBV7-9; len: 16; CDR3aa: CASSSGTSASTDTQYF; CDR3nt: TGTGCCAGCAGCTCGGGGACTAGCGCTAGCACAGATACGCAGTATTTT
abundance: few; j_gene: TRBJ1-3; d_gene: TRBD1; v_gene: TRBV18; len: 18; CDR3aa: CASSLTGSVHYSGNTIYF; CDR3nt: TGTGCCAGCTCACTGACAGGGTCGGTGCATTACTCTGGAAACACCATATATTTT
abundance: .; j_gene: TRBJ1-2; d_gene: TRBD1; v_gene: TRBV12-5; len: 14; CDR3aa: CASGLGDRGLGYTF; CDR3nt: TGTGCTAGTGGTTTGGGGGACAGGGGGCTCGGCTACACCTTC
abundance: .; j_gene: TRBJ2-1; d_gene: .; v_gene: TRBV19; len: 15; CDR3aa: CASSIGGRARNEQFF; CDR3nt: TGTGCCAGTAGTATAGGGGGCAGGGCGCGCAATGAGCAGTTCTTC
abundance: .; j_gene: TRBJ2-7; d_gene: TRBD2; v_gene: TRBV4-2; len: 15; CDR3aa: CASSSGRAGSYEQYF; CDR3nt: TGTGCCAGCAGTAGTGGGAGGGCCGGCTCCTACGAGCAGTACTTC
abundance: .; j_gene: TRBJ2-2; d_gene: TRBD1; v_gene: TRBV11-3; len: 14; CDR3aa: CASSLGTGTGELFF; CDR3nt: TGTGCCAGCAGCTTGGGGACAGGGACCGGGGAGCTGTTTTTT
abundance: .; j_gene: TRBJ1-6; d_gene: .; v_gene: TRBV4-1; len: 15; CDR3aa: CASSQSLLVLGALHF; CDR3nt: TGCGCCAGCAGCCAATCTTTGTTAGTCCTGGGAGCCCTCCACTTT
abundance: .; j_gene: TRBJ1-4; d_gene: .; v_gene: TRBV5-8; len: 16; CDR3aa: CASSQALGSQNEKLFF; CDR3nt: TGTGCCAGCAGCCAGGCCCTTGGCAGTCAAAATGAAAAACTGTTTTTT
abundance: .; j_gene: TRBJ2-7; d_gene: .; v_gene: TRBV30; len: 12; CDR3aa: CAWSRGSYEQYF; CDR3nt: TGTGCCTGGAGTAGGGGTTCCTACGAGCAGTACTTC
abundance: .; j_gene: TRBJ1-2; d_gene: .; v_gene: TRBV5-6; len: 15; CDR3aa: CASSLVFRVDYGYTF; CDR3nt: TGTGCCAGCAGCTTGGTTTTTCGTGTTGACTATGGCTACACCTTC
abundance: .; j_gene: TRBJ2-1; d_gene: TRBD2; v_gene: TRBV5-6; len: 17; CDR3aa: CASSLVWRAGGYNEQFF; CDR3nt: TGTGCCAGCAGCTTGGTATGGAGAGCGGGGGGTTACAATGAGCAGTTCTTC
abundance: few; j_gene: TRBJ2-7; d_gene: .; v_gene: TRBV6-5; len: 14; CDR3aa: CATSWGRSSYEQYF; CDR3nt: TGTGCCACTTCCTGGGGCAGGAGCTCCTACGAGCAGTACTTC
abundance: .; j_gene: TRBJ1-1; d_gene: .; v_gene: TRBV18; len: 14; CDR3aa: CASSPSPLNTEAFF; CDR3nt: TGTGCCAGCTCACCAAGCCCGCTGAACACTGAAGCTTTCTTT
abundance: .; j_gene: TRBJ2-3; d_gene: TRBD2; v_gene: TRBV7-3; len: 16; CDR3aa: CASSLIVAGGLDTQYF; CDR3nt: TGTGCCAGCAGCTTAATAGTAGCGGGGGGGCTGGATACGCAGTATTTT
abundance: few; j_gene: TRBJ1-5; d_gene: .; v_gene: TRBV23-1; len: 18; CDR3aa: CASSQGGTDLLESQPQHF; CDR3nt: TGCGCCAGCAGTCAAGGGGGGACGGACCTCCTAGAGAGTCAGCCCCAGCATTTT
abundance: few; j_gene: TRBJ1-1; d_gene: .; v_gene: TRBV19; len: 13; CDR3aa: CASSIAQNTEAFF; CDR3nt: TGTGCCAGTAGTATCGCACAGAACACTGAAGCTTTCTTT
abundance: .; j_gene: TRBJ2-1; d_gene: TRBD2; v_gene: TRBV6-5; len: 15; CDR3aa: CASSRREGHYNEQFF; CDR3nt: TGTGCCAGCAGCCGACGGGAGGGCCACTACAATGAGCAGTTCTTC
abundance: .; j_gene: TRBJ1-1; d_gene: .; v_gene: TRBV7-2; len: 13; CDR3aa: CASSYSEGTEAFF; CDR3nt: TGTGCCAGCAGTTATTCTGAGGGCACTGAAGCTTTCTTT
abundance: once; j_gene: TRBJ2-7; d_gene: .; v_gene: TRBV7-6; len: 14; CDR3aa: CASSPLDSLGEQYF; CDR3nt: TGTGCCAGCAGCCCTCTCGACAGCCTGGGCGAGCAGTACTTC
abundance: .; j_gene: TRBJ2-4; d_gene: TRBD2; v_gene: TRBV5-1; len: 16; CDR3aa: CASSTFSGRAENIQYF; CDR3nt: TGCGCCAGCAGCACGTTTAGCGGGAGGGCCGAGAACATTCAGTACTTC
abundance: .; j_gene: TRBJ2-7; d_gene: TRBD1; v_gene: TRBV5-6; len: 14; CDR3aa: CASSLGGQGYEQYF; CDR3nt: TGTGCCAGCAGCTTGGGGGGACAGGGGTACGAGCAGTACTTC
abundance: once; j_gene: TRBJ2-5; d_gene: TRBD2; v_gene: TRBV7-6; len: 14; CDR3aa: CASSPGGGEETQYF; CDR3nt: TGTGCCAGCAGCCCCGGGGGGGGAGAAGAGACCCAGTACTTC